Following are 27 T cell receptor beta chains from one sample sequenced in a study of molecular identifiers for immune sequencing clone quantification. TCRdb fed the PCR reads into MiXCR, producing one record per CDR3 protein. The data show about 65,000 distinct CDR3 sequences, with about 18% seen just once and about 1.6% held by the top ten. Sequenced material: naive CD8+ T cells from blood, with Jurkat cell RNA spiked in. This sample's subset: FACS-sorted CD8+CD4-CCR7+CD45RA+ naive T cells. The source of these receptors is a human donor in good health. Some libraries in this study had Jurkat cell RNA spiked in.

The sample holds many counts of this clonotype. The chain uses TRBV6-1 and TRBJ2-4; 8 nucleotides align to TRBD1. The CDR3 consists of 16 residues. V dropped 2 bases and J dropped 9; count of bases not matched to a gene: 12. Germline CDR1 is MNHNS and CDR2 is SASEGT. CDR3 region: CASSESVRTGRSIQYF. The CDR3 region has the DNA TGTGCCAGCAGTGAAAGTGTGAGGACAGGGAGGTCCATTCAGTACTTC.

This clonotype was seen at least ten times. The rearrangement links TRBV19 to TRBJ2-3; D not certain. The ends were cut back, 7 bases at V and 8 bases at J, with 10 bases in the middle. CDR1 and CDR2 from the germline V gene are LNHDA and SQIVND (reference sequence). This CDR3 region has 11 residues. DNA for the CDR3: TGTGCCAGTACTTGGAGTGGTACGCAGTATTTT. The encoded protein is CASTWSGTQYF.

Worth noting for this clonotype: Just one base apart from a much larger clone, this may be a read error. Because the CDR3 is missing its conserved closing phenylalanine or tryptophan, this is likely a read error. The V and J genes are TRBV28 and TRBJ2-3, with TRBD2 matching over 7 bases. This CDR3 is built from 17 residues. Germline lookup yields CDR1 MDHEN and CDR2 SYDVKM. Unmatched junction bases numbered 8, after V lost 1 base and J lost 1 base. The CDR3 loop reads CASSLLPSGGGTDTQYL. The CDR3 bases are TGTGCCAGCAGTTTATTACCTAGCGGAGGGGGCACAGATACGCAGTATCTT.

This clonotype was detected ten times or more. The V and J genes are TRBV28 and TRBJ1-6; a weak D match, TRBD1 (6 bases). The CDR3 covers 13 residues. Trimming cost V 6 bases and J 14 bases, with 17 bases left between them. In germline, CDR1 is MDHEN, CDR2 SYDVKM. The CDR3 spells CASRPTTGSTLHF. The CDR3 region has the DNA TGTGCCAGCAGACCTACTACAGGGTCTACCCTCCACTTT.

This clonotype was seen more than once but under ten times. Just one base apart from a much larger clone, this may be a read error. The V gene is TRBV2, the J gene TRBJ2-2; D assignment may be TRBD1 or TRBD2 (5 bases each). This CDR3 has 19 amino acids. Germline CDR1 is SNHLY and CDR2 is FYNNEI. Here the CDR3 DNA reads TGTGCCAGCAGTGAAGCGGGCGACAGAAGCCGTGCGAACACCGGGAAGCTGTTTTTT. Translation gives CASSEAGDRSRANTGKLFF.

This clonotype turned up a few times. Because it lacks the conserved phenylalanine or tryptophan at the end, this CDR3 is likely a read error. This chain joins TRBV29-1 and TRBJ2-1, with TRBD1 matching 7 bases. This CDR3 has 15 amino acids. Germline V gene lookup returns CDR1 SQVTM and CDR2 ANQGSEA. V trimming: 7 bases; J trimming: 9 bases; junction bases outside the gene matches: 18. Here the CDR3 reads CSGEHGTVLRGEQFS. For the CDR3, the DNA is TGCAGCGGAGAGCACGGGACAGTCCTGAGGGGTGAGCAGTTCTCC.

This clonotype was observed many times. This chain links TRBV4-3 with TRBJ1-3; D uncertain. Germline V gives CDR1 LGHNA, CDR2 YSLEER. This CDR3 is 15 amino acids long. Trimming stripped 1 base from V and 4 bases from J, with 11 bases between. The CDR3: CASSQGIPKGNTIYF. CDR3 coding DNA: TGCGCCAGCAGCCAAGGAATTCCAAAGGGAAACACCATATATTTT.

Ten or more counts support this clonotype. A much larger clone sits a single nucleotide away, making a read error possible. CDR3 coding DNA: TGTGCCAGCAGCCCCCCAGGACGGGATTTTCGCACAGATACGCAGTATTTT. As protein: CASSPPGRDFRTDTQYF. The chain is built from TRBV7-8 and TRBJ2-3; D perhaps matches TRBD2 (5 bases). Trimming left V 5 bases short and J 1 base short, with 19 bases between. The CDR3 is 17 residues long. Per germline, CDR1 SGHVS and CDR2 FQNEAQ.

This clonotype was counted between two and nine times. This chain links TRBV20-1 with TRBJ1-2; 7 bases map to TRBD1. J gave up 8 bases and V 3 bases, and 9 bases lay outside the gene matches. CDR1 and CDR2 (germline): DFQATT, SNEGSKA (reference sequence). The CDR3 has 13 residues. Here the CDR3 DNA reads TGCAGTGCTAGGCCCCCGACAGGGAGAGGCTACACCTTC. This encodes CSARPPTGRGYTF.

This clonotype was counted ten times or more. The chain is built from TRBV7-9 and TRBJ1-1; 8 nucleotides align to TRBD1. The length of the CDR3 is 15 residues. Germline CDR1 is SEHNR and CDR2 is FQNEAQ (reference sequence). The V segment lost 6 bases and the J segment 0 bases; nucleotides outside the gene matches: 6. DNA for the CDR3: TGTGCCAGCAGGAGGACAGGGCCGATGAACACTGAAGCTTTCTTT. It yields the protein CASRRTGPMNTEAFF.

In this sample, this clonotype turned up a few times. A much larger clonotype is one base distant, so this may be a read error. The rearrangement links TRBV6-2 or TRBV6-3 to TRBJ1-3, with no clear D. V was trimmed by 6 bases and J by 2 bases, leaving 11 bases between them. This CDR3 has 14 residues. CDR1 and CDR2 (germline): MNHEY, SVGEGT. CDR3 nucleotide sequence: TGTGCCAGCAGCCCGTCTGGAACTGGAAACACCATATATTTT. It specifies CASSPSGTGNTIYF.

This clonotype turned up a few times. V is TRBV28 and J is TRBJ2-7; D may be TRBD1 (5 bases). The germline V gene encodes CDR1 MDHEN and CDR2 SYDVKM. V shed 3 bases and J shed 3 bases, with 15 bases lying between them. The length of the CDR3 is 15 residues. CDR3 region: CASSFDRGLVYEQYF. CDR3 coding DNA: TGTGCCAGCAGTTTTGACAGAGGCCTAGTCTACGAGCAGTACTTC.

About this clonotype: This could be a read error, since a much larger clone is one nucleotide away. The chain joins TRBV6-5 to TRBJ1-1; possible D gene TRBD1, 5 bases. There are 13 residues in the CDR3. CDR1 is MNHEY, CDR2 SVGAGI, per germline. CDR3 sequence: CASSLGARTETFF. In nucleotides, the CDR3 is TGTGCCAGCAGTTTAGGGGCTCGGACTGAAACTTTCTTT.

With respect to this clonotype: Because it lacks the conserved phenylalanine or tryptophan at the end, this CDR3 is likely a read error. The rearrangement joins TRBV29-1 to TRBJ1-1; weak D call: TRBD1 (6 bases). Germline CDR1 is SQVTM and CDR2 is ANQGSEA. The V end was cut by 7 bases, the J end by 7 bases, with 10 bases between. The length of the CDR3 is 10 residues. This CDR3 is CSGHRVEAFS. In DNA, the CDR3 is TGCAGCGGCCACAGGGTTGAAGCTTTCTCT.

This clonotype showed up many times. The chain employs TRBV19 and TRBJ2-3; no reliable D call. V was trimmed by 4 bases and J by 7 bases, leaving 12 bases between them. The CDR3 runs to 13 residues. Germline V gives CDR1 LNHDA, CDR2 SQIVND (reference sequence). CDR3 sequence reads: CASSNLLGNTQYF. CDR3 coding DNA: TGTGCCAGTAGTAACCTTCTGGGGAATACGCAGTATTTT.

This clonotype was counted at least ten times. The chain employs TRBV5-1 and TRBJ1-1; D may be TRBD1 (6 bases). The CDR3 runs 15 residues. The V and J ends lost 5 bases and 0 bases respectively, with 14 bases between them. CDR1 is SGHRS and CDR2 is YFSETQ in the germline V gene. DNA of the CDR3: TGCGCCAGCAGTTCGACAGGTCTTATGAACACTGAAGCTTTCTTT. This sequence encodes CASSSTGLMNTEAFF.

This clonotype was observed at least ten times. In nucleotides, the CDR3 is TGTGCCAGCACTTTGCATTTGGGGGGCCCCTACGAGCAGTACTTC. Encoded protein: CASTLHLGGPYEQYF. The chain links TRBV27 to TRBJ2-7; possibly TRBD1 or TRBD2 for D (6 bases each). CDR1 MNHEY and CDR2 SMNVEV come from the germline V gene (reference sequence). CDR3 size: 15 residues. Trimming removed 7 bases from V and 2 bases from J, with 18 bases in between.

This clonotype occurred a few times. The V and J genes are TRBV27 and TRBJ2-2; D call uncertain. CDR1 is MNHEY and CDR2 is SMNVEV in the germline V gene (reference sequence). This CDR3 region has 12 residues. The V and J ends lost 5 bases and 7 bases respectively, with 8 bases between them. CDR3 region: CASSPFFGELFF. The CDR3 region has the DNA TGTGCCAGCAGTCCCTTCTTCGGGGAGCTGTTTTTT.

This clonotype was seen ten or more times. The rearrangement uses TRBV27 and TRBJ2-6; 11 bases are shared with TRBD1. Germline CDR1 MNHEY, CDR2 SMNVEV (reference sequence). The CDR3 runs to 17 residues. V lost 2 bases, J lost 3 bases, and 3 bases stayed unmatched. The CDR3 protein is CASSLPGQGVGANVLTF. CDR3 coding DNA: TGTGCCAGCAGTTTACCGGGACAGGGGGTTGGGGCCAACGTCCTGACTTTC.

On this clonotype itself: Being one base from a much bigger clone, this may be a read error. The chain carries TRBV9 and TRBJ2-7, with D possibly matching TRBD2 (7 bases). This CDR3 is 14 amino acids long. Germline V CDR1 and CDR2: SGDLS, YYNGEE. The CDR3 reads CASSVAGGEYGQYF. The CDR3, as DNA: TGTGCCAGCAGCGTAGCGGGGGGCGAGTACGGGCAGTACTTC.

The chain has TRBV7-9 and TRBJ2-1; either TRBD1 or TRBD2 may fit D (6 bases each). V lost 6 bases, J lost 0 bases, and 9 bases lay in between. The germline CDR1 and CDR2 sequences are SEHNR and FQNEAQ (reference sequence). CDR3 size: 14 residues. CDR3 DNA: TGTGCCAGCAGTGGAGGGGGCTCCTACAATGAGCAGTTCTTC. Protein: CASSGGGSYNEQFF.

This clonotype was observed at least ten times. V gene TRBV30 combines with J gene TRBJ2-3; D is possibly TRBD2 (5 bases). Germline-derived CDR1 and CDR2 are GTSNPN and SVGIG (reference sequence). There are 12 residues in the CDR3. The CDR3 protein is CGRRRRADTQYF. CDR3 bases: TGTGGACGTCGTAGGCGGGCAGATACGCAGTATTTT. The full variable domain, its missing parts supplied by reference TRBV30 and TRBJ2-3, is SQTIHQWPATLVQPVGSPLSLECTVEGTSNPNLYWYRQAAGRGLQLLFYSVGIGQISSEVPQNLSASRPQDRQFILSSKKLLLSDSGFYLCGRRRRADTQYFGPGTRLTVL.

This clonotype was detected ten times or more. The V call is TRBV4-1, the J call TRBJ2-7; 8 bases line up with TRBD1. There are 15 residues in the CDR3. Trimming cost V 4 bases and J 3 bases; bases outside gene matches: 8. CDR1 is MGHRA, CDR2 YSYEKL, per germline. The CDR3 reads CASSRFLGQDYEQYF. CDR3 nucleotide sequence: TGCGCCAGCAGCCGTTTCTTGGGACAGGACTACGAGCAGTACTTC.

This clonotype was recorded a few times. The J gene is TRBJ2-7, the V gene TRBV4-1; 9 bases map to TRBD2. The CDR3 covers 15 residues. The J segment lost 3 bases and the V segment lost 0 bases, leaving 3 bases of the junction unmatched. Germline-derived CDR1 and CDR2 are MGHRA and YSYEKL. The CDR3: CASSQDTSGYYEQYF. The DNA for the CDR3 is TGCGCCAGCAGCCAAGATACTAGCGGGTACTACGAGCAGTACTTC.

In this sample, this clonotype turned up many times. V is TRBV15 and J is TRBJ2-1, with D uncertain. Germline V gives CDR1 LNHNV, CDR2 YYDKDF (reference sequence). CDR3 size: 13 residues. Trimming pared 3 bases from V and 8 bases from J, leaving 11 bases between. CDR3 in DNA: TGTGCCACCAGCAGGGCATGGGCAGATGAGCAGTTCTTC. This codes for CATSRAWADEQFF.

This clonotype was seen only a few times. The chain has TRBV7-9 and TRBJ2-5; D is uncertain. Trimming cost V 5 bases and J 2 bases, with 12 bases left between them. This CDR3 spans 14 amino acids. CDR1 and CDR2 (germline): SEHNR, FQNEAQ (reference sequence). The CDR3 DNA reads TGTGCCAGCAGCAAAGATACCACGCAAGAGACCCAGTACTTC. It codes for CASSKDTTQETQYF.

CDR3 sequence: CASSPGLGAYEQYF. CDR3 nucleotides: TGTGCCAGCAGTCCCGGACTAGGAGCTTACGAGCAGTACTTC. The J gene is TRBJ2-7, the V gene TRBV4-2, with TRBD2 matching over 7 bases. V lost 6 bases and J lost 4; bases outside the gene matches: 9. Germline V lookup: CDR1 LGHNA, CDR2 YNFKEQ. CDR3 length: 14 amino acids.